One and the same sample provided the 26 T cell receptor beta chains below, sequenced in a study of shared clonotypes between healthy human individuals. Measured with immunoSEQ multiplex PCR; TCRdb has only the in-frame clones, and not every one. The sample lists 70,000 to 95,000 clones; 50% to 70% were seen once. The material sequenced was memory CD8+ T cells sorted from blood. Subset meaning: CD45RO+ cells pooled with CCR7-negative TemRA cells. Receptors originate from a man aged 25-45 years in good health.

CDR3 coding DNA: TGTGCCAGCAGCCCCGTCTTAGCGGGGGACAATGAGCAGTTCTTC. The encoded protein is CASSPVLAGDNEQFF. The rearrangement links TRBV11-2 to TRBJ2-1; 9 bases align to TRBD2. The CDR3 is 15 amino acids. Per the germline V gene, CDR1 is SGHAT and CDR2 is FQNNGV. Trimming removed 5 bases from V and 5 bases from J; junction bases left unmatched: 7.

A note on this clone: Additional DNA sequences in this sample encode the identical CDR3. The J gene is TRBJ1-1, the V gene TRBV18, with a weak D call TRBD1 (5 bases). V lost 3 bases, J lost 0 bases, and 17 bases lay in between. The CDR3 consists of 17 residues. The germline V gene encodes CDR1 KGHSH and CDR2 LQKENI. The CDR3 DNA reads TGTGCCAGCTCACCTCCTGGACGGGGGGGAATGAACACTGAAGCTTTCTTT. Residues: CASSPPGRGGMNTEAFF.

J is TRBJ2-7 and V is TRBV5-4, with D unclear. V was trimmed by 0 bases and J by 6 bases, leaving 7 bases between them. There are 12 residues in the CDR3. CDR1 and CDR2 from the germline V gene are SGHNT and YYREEE (reference sequence). The CDR3 here is CASSLVLGEQYF. The CDR3 bases are TGTGCCAGCAGCTTGGTTCTCGGCGAGCAGTACTTC.

This clone was recorded only once. The rearrangement uses TRBV28 and TRBJ1-1; 11 bases agree with TRBD1. Per the germline V gene, CDR1 is MDHEN and CDR2 is SYDVKM. The V segment lost 5 bases and the J segment 3 bases; nucleotides outside the gene matches: 17. The CDR3 is made up of 19 amino acids. The CDR3 DNA reads TGTGCCAGCAGTCTGACATTGATCCGGACAGGGGGCTCGGACACTGAAGCTTTCTTT. Protein: CASSLTLIRTGGSDTEAFF.

This clone showed up many times. This chain connects TRBV10-2 to TRBJ2-7; 8 bases are a match to TRBD1. Unmatched junction bases numbered 4, after V lost 6 bases and J lost 3 bases. Germline-derived CDR1 and CDR2 are WSHSY and SAAADI. The CDR3 runs 13 residues. CDR3 DNA: TGCGCCAGCAGCGTGACAGGGGTCTACGAGCAGTACTTC. Its translation is CASSVTGVYEQYF.

J is TRBJ2-7 and V is TRBV11-2, with 8 bases fitting TRBD1. J was trimmed by 3 bases and V by 10 bases; bases with no gene match: 8. The CDR3 is 13 amino acids. Germline V gives CDR1 SGHAT, CDR2 FQNNGV. The CDR3 region is CATSPGQDYEQYF. CDR3 DNA: TGTGCCACCTCACCGGGACAGGACTACGAGCAGTACTTC.

The chain recombines TRBV12-2 with TRBJ2-5; the table calls TRBD1, which could not be checked here. TRBV12-2 is listed as a pseudogene. This CDR3 comprises 18 residues. The CDR3 protein is CASRSPMVGTGHQETQYF. The CDR3 nucleotides read TGTGCAAGTCGCTCCCCAATGGTCGGGACAGGGCATCAAGAGACCCAGTACTTC.

The chain employs TRBV28 and TRBJ1-5; weak D call: TRBD1 (5 bases). Trimming left V 5 bases short and J 5 bases short, with 13 bases between. CDR1 is MDHEN, CDR2 SYDVKM, per germline. The CDR3 consists of 14 residues. This chain's CDR3 is CASSQDTGYQPQHF. Written as DNA, the CDR3 is TGTGCCAGCAGTCAAGACACAGGTTATCAGCCCCAGCATTTT.

This clone has a single count. The chain employs TRBV6-5 and TRBJ2-7; 8 positions agree with TRBD1. Germline V gene lookup returns CDR1 MNHEY and CDR2 SVGAGI. J gave up 5 bases and V 7 bases, and 4 bases lay outside the gene matches. This CDR3 has 12 residues. DNA of the CDR3: TGTGCCAGCACCCAGGGGGCCCACGAGCAGTACTTC. Translated: CASTQGAHEQYF.

This clone was seen more than once but under ten times. V is TRBV28 and J is TRBJ1-4; 7 bases fit TRBD1. The CDR3 extends over 13 amino acids. Germline lookup yields CDR1 MDHEN and CDR2 SYDVKM. With V trimmed by 7 bases and J by 8 bases, 7 bases remained unmatched. The CDR3 nucleotides read TGTGCCAGCAACAAGGGGGCAGAGGAAAAACTGTTTTTT. Protein: CASNKGAEEKLFF.

The chain's CDR3 is CASSLAASWYNEQFF. CDR3 coding DNA: TGTGCCAGCAGCTTAGCCGCTAGCTGGTACAATGAGCAGTTCTTC. The chain employs TRBV7-9 and TRBJ2-1; perhaps TRBD2 as D (5 bases). CDR1 and CDR2 from the germline V gene are SEHNR and FQNEAQ (reference sequence). This CDR3 region has 15 residues. Trimming took 0 bases from V and 4 from J, leaving 10 bases between them.

The rearrangement links TRBV6-5 to TRBJ2-7, with D uncertain. The ends were cut back, 6 bases at V and 3 bases at J, with 9 bases in the middle. This CDR3 region has 12 residues. Germline-derived CDR1 and CDR2 are MNHEY and SVGAGI. CDR3 in amino acids: CASRSIYYEQYF. The CDR3 nucleotides read TGTGCCAGCAGATCCATATACTACGAGCAGTACTTC.

The V gene is TRBV28, the J gene TRBJ2-6; no definite D call. In germline, CDR1 is MDHEN, CDR2 SYDVKM. CDR3 size: 15 residues. Trimming removed 6 bases from V and 0 bases from J, with 9 bases in between. CDR3 loop: CASSDWGSGANVLTF. In DNA, the CDR3 is TGTGCCAGCAGCGACTGGGGCTCTGGGGCCAACGTCCTGACTTTC.

The J gene is TRBJ1-5, the V gene TRBV19; no reliable D call. Germline CDR1 is LNHDA and CDR2 is SQIVND (reference sequence). V was trimmed by 3 bases and J by 1 base, leaving 13 bases between them. CDR3 size: 16 residues. The chain's CDR3 is CASSIFGEVSNQPQHF. CDR3 coding DNA: TGTGCCAGTAGTATTTTCGGGGAAGTGAGCAATCAGCCCCAGCATTTT.

V gene TRBV27 combines with J gene TRBJ2-7; D not resolved. The germline gives CDR1 MNHEY, CDR2 SMNVEV (reference sequence). This CDR3 region has 14 residues. V was cut by 1 base and J by 4 bases, with 11 bases left in between. This CDR3 is CASSLFTSSYEQYF. In DNA, the CDR3 is TGTGCCAGCAGTTTATTTACGTCGTCTTACGAGCAGTACTTC.

The chain joins TRBV6-1 to TRBJ2-5; possible D gene TRBD2, 5 bases. Per the germline V gene, CDR1 is MNHNS and CDR2 is SASEGT. V shed 11 bases and J shed 5 bases, with 18 bases lying between them. CDR3 size: 13 residues. The CDR3 DNA reads as TGTGCCTCCGGAGGACTGGAAACGGAGACCCAGTACTTC. Translation gives CASGGLETETQYF.

This chain uses TRBV4-3 with TRBJ1-1; D gene unclear. The V gene's germline CDR1 is LGHNA and CDR2 YSLEER. Trimming pared 4 bases from V and 1 base from J, leaving 7 bases between. The CDR3 covers 13 residues. The CDR3 region has the DNA TGCGCCAGCAGCCTCAGACAGAACACTGAAGCTTTCTTT. This codes for CASSLRQNTEAFF.

The chain carries TRBV7-9 and TRBJ2-3, with D possibly matching TRBD2 (5 bases). Per the germline V gene, CDR1 is SEHNR and CDR2 is FQNEAQ (reference sequence). Trimming shortened V by 2 bases and J by 1 base, and 10 bases separated the two germline ends. The length of the CDR3 is 15 residues. The CDR3 loop reads CASSLQDFGTDTQYF. The CDR3 bases are TGTGCCAGCAGCTTACAGGACTTTGGCACAGATACGCAGTATTTT. The variable domain in full, with the rest retrieved from reference TRBV7-9 and TRBJ2-3, is DTGVSQNPRHKITKRGQNVTFRCDPISEHNRLYWYRQTLGQGPEFLTYFQNEAQLEKSRLLSDRFSAERPKGSFSTLEIQRTEQGDSAMYLCASSLQDFGTDTQYFGPGTRLTVL.

V gene TRBV6-5 combines with J gene TRBJ2-7; the D is unclear. The germline V gene encodes CDR1 MNHEY and CDR2 SVGAGI. V lost 6 bases to trimming and J lost 2 bases, with 14 bases between them. The CDR3 has 14 amino acids. DNA of the CDR3: TGTGCCAGCAGCTTGACGGACGGTGCCTACGAGCAGTACTTC. Translation: CASSLTDGAYEQYF.

Concerning this clone itself: At one end, the junction sequence differs from germline, possibly due to a read error. CDR3 protein: CASSQDRARTLETQYF. In DNA, the CDR3 is TGCGCCAGCAGCCAAGATCGGGCTAGGACCCTGGAGACCCAGTACTTC. The V call is TRBV5-5, the J call TRBJ2-5; no clear D gene. This CDR3 comprises 16 residues. Germline values: CDR1 SGHKS, CDR2 YYEKEE (reference sequence). The entire variable domain, with the rest obtained from reference TRBV5-5 and TRBJ2-5, is as follows: DAGVTQSPTHLIKTRGQQVTLRCSPISGHKSVSWYQQVLGQGPQFIFQYYEKEERGRGNFPDRFSARQFPNYSSELNVNALLLGDSALYLCASSQDRARTLETQYFGPGTRLLVL.

V usage is TRBV15 and J usage is TRBJ2-6; TRBD1 aligns across 9 bases. This CDR3 region has 18 residues. Germline CDR1 and CDR2: LNHNV and YYDKDF (reference sequence). V dropped 1 base and J dropped 0; count of bases not matched to a gene: 4. CDR3 sequence (DNA): TGTGCCACCAGCAGAGGAGAGGACAGGGGCTCTGGGGCCAACGTCCTGACTTTC. Its translation is CATSRGEDRGSGANVLTF.

The genes are TRBV19 and TRBJ1-1; 11 nucleotides match TRBD1. This CDR3 region has 20 residues. Germline assignment: CDR1 LNHDA and CDR2 SQIVND (reference sequence). V was clipped by 9 bases and J by 0 bases; unmatched bases: 21. CDR3 in amino acids: CASRRTGGESIGGMNTEAFF. The CDR3 DNA follows: TGTGCCAGCCGAAGGACAGGGGGCGAATCGATTGGTGGCATGAACACTGAAGCTTTCTTT.

This clone showed up many times. This chain connects TRBV25-1 to TRBJ2-3; D possibly corresponds to TRBD1 (6 bases). V was pared by 8 bases and J by 5 bases, with 8 bases between. Germline V gene lookup returns CDR1 MGHDK and CDR2 SYGVNS. The CDR3 covers 11 residues. The CDR3 nucleotides read TGTGCCAGCGCCAGGGGAGATACGCAGTATTTT. Amino acids: CASARGDTQYF.

The V call is TRBV9, the J call TRBJ2-7; tentative D call: TRBD2 (5 bases). V shed 4 bases and J shed 3 bases, with 14 bases lying between them. There are 14 residues in the CDR3. Germline loops: CDR1 SGDLS, CDR2 YYNGEE. In nucleotides, the CDR3 is TGTGCCAGCAGCCAAACTAGTACTTTCTACGAGCAGTACTTC. As protein: CASSQTSTFYEQYF.

This clone has ten or more counts. The chain carries TRBV2 and TRBJ2-1, with D hard to call. The V gene's germline CDR1 is SNHLY and CDR2 FYNNEI. The germline V and J ends were trimmed by 6 bases and 4 bases, with 10 bases remaining between them. The CDR3 has 13 amino acids. CDR3 nucleotide sequence: TGTGCCAGCAGCGTTATAGCATACAATGAGCAGTTCTTC. Its protein is CASSVIAYNEQFF.

V gene TRBV28 combines with J gene TRBJ2-2; 9 bases align to TRBD1. Trimming removed 7 bases from V and 6 bases from J; junction bases left unmatched: 9. This CDR3 has 15 residues. Looked up from germline, CDR1 is MDHEN and CDR2 is SYDVKM. CDR3 residues: CASTVRDRVSGELFF. The CDR3 nucleotides read TGTGCCAGCACCGTCCGGGACAGGGTTTCCGGGGAGCTGTTTTTT.